The source of this T cell receptor beta chain is a study of blood T cell repertoires in COVID-19. During active infection, Seattle patients enrolled and were then monitored through disease. The CDR3 length is 16 residues. V lost 0 bases and J lost 4, with 13 bases in between. The germline gives CDR1 SGHTA, CDR2 FQGNSA. This clone was observed a few times. Generated by immunoSEQ multiplex PCR, the TCRdb table keeps only in-frame clones and is missing some. Among 56,000 or so clones, about 91% were seen once, and the ten largest hold approximately 45%. Sequencing was performed on peripheral blood. The TCR was taken from a woman aged 55-70 years with COVID-19, enrolled during active disease. This rearrangement joins TRBV7-2 to TRBJ1-3; D is possibly TRBD1 (5 bases). This CDR3 is CASSLAGQGFGNTIYF. CDR3 sequence (DNA): TGTGCCAGCAGCTTAGCGGGGCAGGGATTCGGAAACACCATATATTTT. The whole variable domain, filled in from reference TRBV7-2 and TRBJ1-3, reads GAGVSQSPSNKVTEKGKDVELRCDPISGHTALYWYRQSLGQGLEFLIYFQGNSAPDKSGLPSDRFSAERTGGSVSTLTIQRTQQEDSAVYLCASSLAGQGFGNTIYFGEGSWLTVV.